The 32 T cell receptor beta chains below were found in one sample sequenced in a study of T-cell memory formation after mild COVID-19. TCRdb fed the 5' RACE reads into MiXCR, producing one record per CDR3 protein. The sample lists about 260,000 distinct CDR3 sequences; around 15% were seen once. The sequencing sample was made of PBMCs or a T cell subset sorted from them (not recorded which). The receptors derive from a man aged 18 to 30 who had mild COVID-19 (a few samples of this study predate the infection). Cell type and time point are not known.

The rearrangement joins TRBV24-1 to TRBJ2-1; 8 bases align to TRBD2. Germline lookup yields CDR1 KGHDR and CDR2 SFDVKD. The V segment lost 8 bases and the J segment 2 bases; nucleotides outside the gene matches: 4. This CDR3 is built from 14 residues. The CDR3 DNA sequence: TGTGCCACCAACGGGGGGGAACCCTACAATGAGCAGTTCTTC. It codes for CATNGGEPYNEQFF.

This clonotype was detected many times. The chain couples TRBV9 to TRBJ2-5, with D unclear. Germline CDR1 is SGDLS and CDR2 is YYNGEE. CDR3 length equals 13 residues. The V end lost 0 bases, the J end lost 5 bases, and 8 bases lay between the germline ends. The CDR3, as DNA: TGTGCCAGCAGCGTAGGGGCCGTGGAGACCCAGTACTTC. It yields the protein CASSVGAVETQYF.

Many counts were recorded for this clonotype. This sequence joins TRBV7-2 and TRBJ2-5; TRBD2 matches 9 bases. Germline V gene sequence: CDR1 SGHTA, CDR2 FQGNSA. This CDR3 contains 14 residues. The ends lost 7 bases at V and 5 bases at J; junction bases unmatched: 8. The DNA for the CDR3 is TGTGCCAGCAAGCGCGGGGGGGCCGGGGAGACCCAGTACTTC. As protein: CASKRGGAGETQYF.

The rearrangement joins TRBV12-3 or TRBV12-4 to TRBJ2-1; D uncertain. Trimming left V 3 bases short and J 8 bases short, with 8 bases between. CDR3 length: 12 residues. DNA of the CDR3: TGTGCCAGCAGTTTTAGCTATGATGAGCAGTTCTTC. Amino acid sequence: CASSFSYDEQFF.

This clonotype was recorded once. The V and J genes are TRBV7-3 and TRBJ2-1; tentative D call: TRBD1 (7 bases). In germline, CDR1 is SGHTA, CDR2 FQGTGA. Trimming cost V 4 bases and J 6 bases, with 10 bases left between them. The CDR3 runs to 13 residues. This chain's CDR3 is CASSSQGGNEQFF. CDR3 DNA sequence: TGTGCCAGCAGCTCGCAGGGGGGCAATGAGCAGTTCTTC. The variable domain in full, with the rest retrieved from reference TRBV7-3 and TRBJ2-1, is GAGVSQTPSNKVTEKGKYVELRCDPISGHTALYWYRQSLGQGPEFLIYFQGTGAADDSGLPNDRFFAVRPEGSVSTLKIQRTERGDSAVYLCASSSQGGNEQFFGPGTRLTVL.

This clonotype was seen a handful of times. This sequence joins TRBV28 and TRBJ2-7; 9 nucleotides line up with TRBD1. Germline values: CDR1 MDHEN, CDR2 SYDVKM. The CDR3 runs to 14 residues. The V segment lost 2 bases and the J segment 5 bases; nucleotides outside the gene matches: 4. The chain's CDR3 is CASSLGGQGHEQYF. Here the CDR3 DNA reads TGTGCCAGCAGTTTAGGGGGACAGGGACACGAGCAGTACTTC.

This clonotype has more than one count but fewer than ten. This chain uses TRBV12-3 or TRBV12-4 with TRBJ1-2, with D possibly matching TRBD1 (5 bases). This CDR3 spans 15 amino acids. V lost 3 bases, J lost 5 bases, and 16 bases lay in between. CDR3 residues: CASSLNHGGGYGYTF. The CDR3 DNA sequence: TGTGCCAGCAGTTTGAATCACGGGGGTGGATATGGCTACACCTTC.

This clonotype occurred a few times. This sequence joins TRBV6-2 or TRBV6-3 and TRBJ2-7; no definite D call. The CDR3 extends over 12 amino acids. V shed 4 bases and J shed 7 bases, with 11 bases lying between them. Germline V gives CDR1 MNHEY, CDR2 SVGEGT. The CDR3, as DNA: TGTGCCAGCAGTTCGGAGTCCAGGGAGCAGTACTTC. Encoded protein: CASSSESREQYF.

CDR3: CASSSQGFGGAFF. The CDR3 nucleotides read TGTGCCAGCAGCTCCCAGGGTTTTGGCGGGGCTTTCTTT. The chain is built from TRBV7-3 and TRBJ1-1; TRBD1 might be the D (5 bases). Trimming shortened V by 4 bases and J by 11 bases, and 17 bases separated the two germline ends. CDR3 size: 13 residues. Germline V gene data show CDR1 as SGHTA and CDR2 as FQGTGA.

This chain connects TRBV7-2 to TRBJ1-5; maybe TRBD1 (5 bases). Between the trimmed V and J ends, which lost 5 bases and 7 bases, there was a span of 12 bases. Germline CDR1 is SGHTA and CDR2 is FQGNSA. The CDR3 is made up of 13 amino acids. The CDR3 DNA follows: TGTGCCAGCAGCCCGGACCAGGGACAGCCCCAGCATTTT. Its translation is CASSPDQGQPQHF.

The rearrangement uses TRBV29-1 and TRBJ1-1; no reliable D call. Looked up from germline, CDR1 is SQVTM and CDR2 is ANQGSEA. Trimming took 7 bases from V and 0 from J, leaving 12 bases between them. CDR3 size: 13 residues. In DNA, the CDR3 is TGCAGCGGCGGAGGACGGATGAACACTGAAGCTTTCTTT. As protein: CSGGGRMNTEAFF.

This clonotype was observed at least ten times. The chain employs TRBV15 and TRBJ2-7; TRBD1 aligns across 8 bases. The CDR3 sequence is 15 residues long. The trim removed 5 bases at V and 0 bases at J, leaving 6 bases unmatched. Germline V gives CDR1 LNHNV, CDR2 YYDKDF (reference sequence). CDR3 nucleotide sequence: TGTGCCACCAGCGGACAGGGACTTAGCTCCTACGAGCAGTACTTC. Residues: CATSGQGLSSYEQYF.

In this sample, this clonotype turned up a few times. The chain recombines TRBV12-3 or TRBV12-4 with TRBJ2-5, with a possible D match to TRBD2 (6 bases). The CDR3 runs to 14 residues. Trimming took 7 bases from V and 2 from J, leaving 14 bases between them. The CDR3 reads CASTEGLIQETQYF. The DNA for the CDR3 is TGTGCCAGCACGGAGGGGTTGATTCAAGAGACCCAGTACTTC.

The chain employs TRBV6-2 or TRBV6-3 and TRBJ1-5; D not certain. The CDR3 length is 16 residues. Between the trimmed V and J ends, which lost 2 bases and 0 bases, there was a span of 11 bases. From germline, CDR1 is MNHEY and CDR2 SVGEGT. The CDR3 loop reads CASSYRSGTSNQPQHF. The CDR3 bases are TGTGCCAGCAGTTACAGGTCAGGAACTAGCAATCAGCCCCAGCATTTT.

This chain joins TRBV7-6 and TRBJ1-1, with TRBD1 as a possible D gene (5 bases). This CDR3 region has 15 residues. V lost 5 bases, J lost 0 bases, and 13 bases lay in between. The germline gives CDR1 SGHVS, CDR2 FNYEAQ. CDR3 sequence reads: CASSPGFHMNTEAFF. CDR3 nucleotides: TGTGCCAGCAGCCCAGGGTTTCACATGAACACTGAAGCTTTCTTT.

The chain employs TRBV7-2 and TRBJ1-2; D is unclear. Germline CDR1 and CDR2: SGHTA and FQGNSA. The CDR3 has 12 amino acids. V was cut by 5 bases and J by 3 bases, with 7 bases left in between. Written as DNA, the CDR3 is TGTGCCAGCAGCCGCGCAGACTATGGCTACACCTTC. It specifies CASSRADYGYTF.

This clonotype was picked up many times. The V and J genes are TRBV19 and TRBJ1-6; TRBD1 matches at 7 bases. The CDR3 is 13 amino acids. The trim removed 10 bases at V and 4 bases at J, leaving 4 bases unmatched. Per the germline V gene, CDR1 is LNHDA and CDR2 is SQIVND (reference sequence). CDR3 loop: CATRTGYNSPLHF. CDR3 coding DNA: TGTGCCACCAGGACAGGTTATAATTCACCCCTCCACTTT.

This clonotype was counted at least ten times. V usage is TRBV11-2 and J usage is TRBJ1-1; maybe TRBD1 (6 bases). V gave up 6 bases and J gave up 7 bases, with 12 bases separating them. In germline, CDR1 is SGHAT, CDR2 FQNNGV. The CDR3 consists of 12 residues. As DNA, the CDR3 is TGTGCCAGCAGGCGGGGGCGGGGTGAAGCTTTCTTT. Its protein is CASRRGRGEAFF.

There are a few counts of this clonotype. This sequence joins TRBV11-2 and TRBJ1-2; D is ambiguous. From germline, CDR1 is SGHAT and CDR2 FQNNGV. V was pared by 5 bases and J by 5 bases, with 9 bases between. CDR3 length: 12 amino acids. CDR3 sequence reads: CASSQYEYGYTF. Written as DNA, the CDR3 is TGTGCCAGCAGCCAGTATGAGTATGGCTACACCTTC. Complete variable domain (other parts from reference TRBV11-2 and TRBJ1-2): EAGVAQSPRYKIIEKRQSVAFWCNPISGHATLYWYQQILGQGPKLLIQFQNNGVVDDSQLPKDRFSAERLKGVDSTLKIQPAKLEDSAVYLCASSQYEYGYTFGSGTRLTVV.

V and J are TRBV4-1 and TRBJ2-3; D perhaps matches TRBD1 (6 bases). V was cut by 4 bases and J by 1 base, with 12 bases left in between. The CDR3 is 15 amino acids. CDR1 is MGHRA, CDR2 YSYEKL, per germline. The CDR3, as DNA: TGCGCCAGCAGCCGAGAAGGGGGTCGCACAGATACGCAGTATTTT. Translated: CASSREGGRTDTQYF.

The gene calls are TRBV4-1 and TRBJ2-5; no clear D gene. V was shortened by 1 base and J by 3 bases, with 6 bases between the two germline ends. CDR1 is MGHRA, CDR2 YSYEKL, per germline. The CDR3 has 13 amino acids. The CDR3 protein is CASSQGPKETQYF. The CDR3 bases are TGCGCCAGCAGCCAAGGGCCTAAAGAGACCCAGTACTTC.

The chain uses TRBV10-2 and TRBJ2-3; a possible D gene is TRBD1 (6 bases). V lost 7 bases and J lost 2, with 10 bases in between. This CDR3 has 13 amino acids. CDR1 is WSHSY, CDR2 SAAADI, per germline. CDR3: CASMHRATDTQYF. The CDR3 DNA reads TGCGCCAGCATGCACAGGGCCACAGATACGCAGTATTTT.

The J gene is TRBJ2-3, the V gene TRBV6-5; TRBD1 matches 10 bases. The V gene's germline CDR1 is MNHEY and CDR2 SVGAGI. The CDR3 covers 15 residues. With V trimmed by 0 bases and J by 5 bases, 2 bases remained unmatched. The DNA for the CDR3 is TGTGCCAGCAGTTACTCCGGGACAGGGGTAGATACGCAGTATTTT. It translates to CASSYSGTGVDTQYF.

This rearrangement joins TRBV28 to TRBJ1-5, with TRBD1 matching 9 bases. V lost 5 bases and J lost 8; bases outside the gene matches: 1. Germline CDR1 and CDR2: MDHEN and SYDVKM. The CDR3 is 12 amino acids. CDR3 region: CASSRTGEPQHF. CDR3 DNA: TGTGCCAGCAGTAGGACAGGGGAGCCCCAGCATTTT.

The chain has TRBV9 and TRBJ2-7; D gene unclear. The length of the CDR3 is 15 residues. Germline values: CDR1 SGDLS, CDR2 YYNGEE. V was clipped by 3 bases and J by 1 base, with 14 bases between them. CDR3 sequence reads: CASSAQPGLSYEQYF. In DNA form, the CDR3 reads TGTGCCAGCAGCGCACAGCCAGGTCTTTCCTACGAGCAGTACTTC.

This clonotype has just a few counts. V gene TRBV4-3 combines with J gene TRBJ2-7; 9 nucleotides agree with TRBD2. V gave up 1 base and J gave up 3 bases; unmatched junction bases: 4. Germline V gene lookup returns CDR1 LGHNA and CDR2 YSLEER. The CDR3 has 15 residues. The CDR3 nucleotides read TGCGCCAGCAGCCAAGTGACTAGCGGAATCTACGAGCAGTACTTC. It is translated as CASSQVTSGIYEQYF.

The chain joins TRBV11-2 to TRBJ2-5; D perhaps matches TRBD1 (5 bases). The CDR3 loop spans 12 amino acids. The V end was cut by 10 bases, the J end by 5 bases, with 14 bases between. Germline V gene lookup returns CDR1 SGHAT and CDR2 FQNNGV. CDR3 in DNA: TGTGCCACAAGGGGTCTTCCCGAGACCCAGTACTTC. Protein: CATRGLPETQYF.

The chain employs TRBV7-9 and TRBJ2-7; D call uncertain. This CDR3 is 12 amino acids long. The V gene lost 5 bases and the J gene lost 2 bases, with 7 bases spanning the gap. Germline CDR1 is SEHNR and CDR2 is FQNEAQ (reference sequence). The CDR3 DNA follows: TGTGCCAGCAGCCAAGCACCCTACGAGCAGTACTTC. Translated, it gives CASSQAPYEQYF.

This clonotype was seen a few times. The chain combines TRBV29-1 with TRBJ2-5, with D hard to call. V was pared by 2 bases and J by 7 bases, with 5 bases between. The CDR3 runs to 10 residues. Germline V CDR1 and CDR2: SQVTM, ANQGSEA. The CDR3 DNA is TGCAGCGTTGAATTGGGGACCCAGTACTTC. This sequence encodes CSVELGTQYF. The variable domain in full, completed from reference TRBV29-1 and TRBJ2-5, reads SAVISQKPSRDICQRGTSLTIQCQVDSQVTMMFWYRQQPGQSLTLIATANQGSEATYESGFVIDKFPISRPNLTFSTLTVSNMSPEDSSIYLCSVELGTQYFGPGTRLLVL.

The chain recombines TRBV29-1 with TRBJ2-5; D may correspond to TRBD1 or TRBD2 (5 bases each). CDR1 SQVTM and CDR2 ANQGSEA come from the germline V gene. Between the trimmed V and J ends, which lost 6 bases and 1 base, there was a span of 12 bases. This CDR3 spans 13 amino acids. The CDR3 is CSVERDVQETQYF. In nucleotides, the CDR3 is TGCAGCGTCGAGAGGGACGTCCAAGAGACCCAGTACTTC.

This clonotype was detected only a few times. The chain links TRBV20-1 to TRBJ1-6, with D possibly TRBD1 on 6 matching bases. Trimming stripped 0 bases from V and 0 bases from J, with 9 bases between. Germline V gives CDR1 DFQATT, CDR2 SNEGSKA (reference sequence). The CDR3 is 16 amino acids. The CDR3 region is CSARDRGSSYNSPLHF. CDR3 in DNA: TGCAGTGCTAGAGATAGGGGGAGCTCCTATAATTCACCCCTCCACTTT.

The sample holds a few counts of this clonotype. The rearrangement uses TRBV20-1 and TRBJ1-2; D uncertain. CDR1 and CDR2 (germline): DFQATT, SNEGSKA (reference sequence). This CDR3 contains 13 residues. Between the trimmed V and J ends, which lost 5 bases and 2 bases, there was a span of 12 bases. Written as DNA, the CDR3 is TGCAGTGCTCAGACCGGGAGCAACTATGGCTACACCTTC. Its translation: CSAQTGSNYGYTF.